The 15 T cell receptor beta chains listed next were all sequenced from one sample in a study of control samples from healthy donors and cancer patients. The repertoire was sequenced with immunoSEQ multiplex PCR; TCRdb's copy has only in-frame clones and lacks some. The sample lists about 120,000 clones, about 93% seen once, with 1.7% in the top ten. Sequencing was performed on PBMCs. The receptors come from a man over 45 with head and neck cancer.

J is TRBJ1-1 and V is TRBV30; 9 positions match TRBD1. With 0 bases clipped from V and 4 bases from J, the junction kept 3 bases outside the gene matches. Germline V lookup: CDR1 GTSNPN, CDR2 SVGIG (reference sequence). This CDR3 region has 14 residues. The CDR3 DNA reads TGTGCCTGGAGTGTTTTGGGACAGGGCACTGAAGCTTTCTTT. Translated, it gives CAWSVLGQGTEAFF. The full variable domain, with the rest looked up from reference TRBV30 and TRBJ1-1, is SQTIHQWPATLVQPVGSPLSLECTVEGTSNPNLYWYRQAAGRGLQLLFYSVGIGQISSEVPQNLSASRPQDRQFILSSKKLLLSDSGFYLCAWSVLGQGTEAFFGQGTRLTVV.

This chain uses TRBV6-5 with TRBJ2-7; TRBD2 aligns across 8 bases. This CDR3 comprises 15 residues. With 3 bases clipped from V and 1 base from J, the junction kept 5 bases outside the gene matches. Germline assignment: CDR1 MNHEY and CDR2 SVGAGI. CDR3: CASSYLERGSYEQYF. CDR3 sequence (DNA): TGTGCCAGCAGTTATCTAGAGCGGGGGTCCTACGAGCAGTACTTC.

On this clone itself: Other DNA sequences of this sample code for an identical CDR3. The CDR3, as DNA: TGTGCCAGCAGTCCAGGGGGGGCGGGTGAGCAGTACTTC. Translating it yields CASSPGGAGEQYF. V and J are TRBV7-6 and TRBJ2-7; D could derive from TRBD1 or TRBD2 (7 bases each). This CDR3 is built from 13 residues. Trimming removed 6 bases at V and 7 bases at J, with 16 bases between. The V gene's germline CDR1 is SGHVS and CDR2 FNYEAQ.

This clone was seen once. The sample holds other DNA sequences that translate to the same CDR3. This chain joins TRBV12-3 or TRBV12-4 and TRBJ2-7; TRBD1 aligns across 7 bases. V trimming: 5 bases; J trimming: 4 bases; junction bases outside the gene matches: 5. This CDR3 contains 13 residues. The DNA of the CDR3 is TGTGCCAGCAGTCCCGACAGGGCTTACGAGCAGTACTTC. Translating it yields CASSPDRAYEQYF.

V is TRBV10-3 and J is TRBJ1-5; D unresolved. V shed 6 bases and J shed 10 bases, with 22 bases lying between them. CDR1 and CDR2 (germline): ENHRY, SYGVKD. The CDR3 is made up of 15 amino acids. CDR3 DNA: TGTGCCATCAGCCCCCGGGTGTCGTGGGAGACCCCCCAGCATTTT. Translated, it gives CAISPRVSWETPQHF.

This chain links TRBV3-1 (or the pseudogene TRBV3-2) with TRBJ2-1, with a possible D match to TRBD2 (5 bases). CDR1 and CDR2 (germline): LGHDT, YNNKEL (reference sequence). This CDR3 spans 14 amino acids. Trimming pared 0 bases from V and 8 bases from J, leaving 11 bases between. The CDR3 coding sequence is TGTGCCAGCAGCCAAGAAAGTAGCGCCGATGAGCAGTTCTTC. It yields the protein CASSQESSADEQFF.

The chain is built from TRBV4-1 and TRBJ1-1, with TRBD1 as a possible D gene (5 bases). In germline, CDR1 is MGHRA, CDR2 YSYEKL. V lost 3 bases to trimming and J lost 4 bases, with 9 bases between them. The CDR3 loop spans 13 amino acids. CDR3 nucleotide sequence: TGCGCCAGCAGCCACCAAGACAGCACTGAAGCTTTCTTT. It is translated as CASSHQDSTEAFF.

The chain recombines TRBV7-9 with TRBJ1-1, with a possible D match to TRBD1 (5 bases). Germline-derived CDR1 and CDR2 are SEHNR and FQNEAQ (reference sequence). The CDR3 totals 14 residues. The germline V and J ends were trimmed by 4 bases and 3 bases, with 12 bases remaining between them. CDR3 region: CASSSLQTDTEAFF. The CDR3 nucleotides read TGTGCCAGCAGCTCGCTGCAGACAGACACTGAAGCTTTCTTT.

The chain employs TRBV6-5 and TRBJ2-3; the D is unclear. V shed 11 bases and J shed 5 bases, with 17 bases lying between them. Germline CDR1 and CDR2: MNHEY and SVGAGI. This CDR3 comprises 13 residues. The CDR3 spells CAAMGNAQDTQYF. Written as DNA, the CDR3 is TGTGCCGCAATGGGGAACGCCCAAGATACGCAGTATTTT.

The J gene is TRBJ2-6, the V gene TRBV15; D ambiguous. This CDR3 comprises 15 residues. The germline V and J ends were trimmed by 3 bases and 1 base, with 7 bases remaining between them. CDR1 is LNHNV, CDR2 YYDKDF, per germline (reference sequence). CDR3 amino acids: CATSSFSSGANVLTF. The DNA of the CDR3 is TGTGCCACCAGCAGTTTTTCGTCTGGGGCCAACGTCCTGACTTTC.

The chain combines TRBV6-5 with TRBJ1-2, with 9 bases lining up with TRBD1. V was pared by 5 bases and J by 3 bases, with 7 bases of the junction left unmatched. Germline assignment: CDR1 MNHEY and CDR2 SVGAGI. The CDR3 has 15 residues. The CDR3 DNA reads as TGTGCCAGCAGTCCCCGGACAGGGGCAGACTATGGCTACACCTTC. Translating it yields CASSPRTGADYGYTF.

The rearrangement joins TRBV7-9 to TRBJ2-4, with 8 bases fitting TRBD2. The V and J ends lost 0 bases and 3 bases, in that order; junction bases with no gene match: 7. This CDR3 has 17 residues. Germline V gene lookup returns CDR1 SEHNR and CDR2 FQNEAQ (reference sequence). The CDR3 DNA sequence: TGTGCCAGCAGCTTAGCGAGGAGCGGGGGACGCAAAAACATTCAGTACTTC. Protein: CASSLARSGGRKNIQYF. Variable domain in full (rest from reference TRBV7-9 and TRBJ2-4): DTGVSQNPRHKITKRGQNVTFRCDPISEHNRLYWYRQTLGQGPEFLTYFQNEAQLEKSRLLSDRFSAERPKGSFSTLEIQRTEQGDSAMYLCASSLARSGGRKNIQYFGAGTRLSVL.

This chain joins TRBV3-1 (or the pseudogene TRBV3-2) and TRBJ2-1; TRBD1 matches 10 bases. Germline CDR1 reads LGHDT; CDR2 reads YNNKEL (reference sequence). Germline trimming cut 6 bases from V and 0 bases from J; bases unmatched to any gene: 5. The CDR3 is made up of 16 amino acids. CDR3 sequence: CASRPDRGPSYNEQFF. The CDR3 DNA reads TGTGCCAGCAGACCAGACAGGGGGCCCTCCTACAATGAGCAGTTCTTC.

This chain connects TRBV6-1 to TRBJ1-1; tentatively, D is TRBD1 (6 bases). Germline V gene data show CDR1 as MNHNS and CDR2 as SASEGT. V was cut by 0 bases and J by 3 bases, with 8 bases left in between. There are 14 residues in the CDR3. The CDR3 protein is CASSEAAGDTEAFF. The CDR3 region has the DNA TGTGCCAGCAGTGAAGCGGCAGGGGACACTGAAGCTTTCTTT.

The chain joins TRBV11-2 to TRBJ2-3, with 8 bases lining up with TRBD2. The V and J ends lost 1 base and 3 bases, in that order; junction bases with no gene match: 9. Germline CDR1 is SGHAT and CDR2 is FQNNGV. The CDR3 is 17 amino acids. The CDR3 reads CASSLGLAGIATDTQYF. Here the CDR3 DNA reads TGTGCCAGCAGCTTAGGATTAGCGGGGATTGCGACAGATACGCAGTATTTT.